This T cell receptor beta chain is drawn from a study of blood T cells in healthy people across ages. Study-level background: Capture via template switching afforded approximately one barcoded beta molecule per two T cells.

Study results and caveats: A roughly linear age-dependent decrease characterized TCR beta diversity per million T cells.

Germline values: CDR1 SQVTM, CDR2 ANQGSEA. Trimming shortened V by 1 base and J by 6 bases, and 16 bases separated the two germline ends. CDR3 length equals 15 residues. With a J-beta primer mix and a sample-barcoded 5' primer, a second PCR ran about 6 to 11 cycles. Per-sample output comprised a minimum of 3 million paired-end reads containing CDR3. TCRdb re-derived calls from the 5' RACE reads in MiXCR, one entry per CDR3 protein. The sample contains 1.5 million to 2 million distinct CDR3 sequences, approximately 28% of which appear only once. Every participating donor contributed about 10 milliliters of peripheral blood through a draw. To note about this clonotype: As yet, its antigen is unknown.

The material sequenced was blood. This chain links TRBV29-1 with TRBJ1-5; a weak D match, TRBD1 (6 bases). The sequence was collected from a woman in her 30s in good health. Here the CDR3 DNA reads TGCAGCGTTGAAGTAGGGGGGGGAGGCAGTCAGCCCCAGCATTTT. Residues: CSVEVGGGGSQPQHF.